This paragraph reports one T cell receptor (beta chain). Its antigen is unknown. This specimen belongs to a study of T cell responses to AZD1222 COVID-19 vaccine. Measured with immunoSEQ multiplex PCR; TCRdb has only the in-frame clones, and not every one. The data hold about 150,000 clones, with 85% to 95% observed a single time. This CDR3 comprises 13 residues. Looked up from germline, CDR1 is MDHEN and CDR2 is SYDVKM. V lost 2 bases, J lost 6 bases, and 8 bases lay in between. Whole-study results and caveats: Two doses of AZD1222 preceded a rise in Spike-specific TCR breadth and depth. Only a handful of AZD1222 recipients, several in all, had baseline seropositivity. Donors were mostly white British, more females; clonal diversity possibly underestimated.

This receptor was taken from an adult who received the AZD1222 COVID-19 vaccine. The starting material was peripheral blood, obtained 28 days after the second AZD1222 dose. The V gene is TRBV28, the J gene TRBJ1-5; D is unresolved. CDR3 sequence (DNA): TGTGCCAGCAGTTTAAAGGGCTTTCAGCCCCAGCATTTT. Protein product: CASSLKGFQPQHF.